This TCR beta chain was recorded in a study of blood T cell repertoires in COVID-19. About the study: The samples span acute and convalescent COVID-19 from the United States, Italy and Spain. PBMCs, B-cell-depleted T cells, or T cells provided the cDNA or gDNA that made up the material.

Authors' processing steps: Quantification of nucleated cells was approximated via reference gene primer amplification. The repertoire was sequenced with immunoSEQ multiplex PCR; TCRdb's copy has only in-frame clones and lacks some. That table supplies the V and J calls and clone size; D and trimming were determined from the DNA. The profile shows about 190,000 clones, almost 85% of them singletons. CDR1 SGHRS and CDR2 YFSETQ come from the germline V gene. CDR3 length: 17 amino acids. V was clipped by 4 bases and J by 4 bases; unmatched bases: 9. The gene calls are TRBV5-1 and TRBJ2-3, with 13 bases fitting TRBD2. Sequences were obtained from peripheral blood. The origin of this receptor is a woman between 65 and 79 years old with active or convalescent COVID-19. CDR3 in amino acids: CASSPDGLAGVSDTQYF. CDR3 bases: TGCGCCAGCAGCCCCGACGGACTAGCGGGGGTGTCAGATACGCAGTATTTT.